These 5 T cell receptor beta chains share one sample of origin, sequenced in a study of T cell responses to AZD1222 COVID-19 vaccine. Generated by immunoSEQ multiplex PCR, the TCRdb table keeps only in-frame clones and is missing some. The repertoire includes roughly 140,000 clones, 88% of them detected once, and 3% to 3.5% sits in the top ten. This sample comprised peripheral blood, obtained on day 0 of MenACWY control vaccination. The receptor source for this set is an adult in good health.

The V and J genes are TRBV6-2 or TRBV6-3 and TRBJ1-1, with unresolved D. CDR1 and CDR2 (germline): MNHEY, SVGEGT. This CDR3 has 14 amino acids. Trimming stripped 8 bases from V and 3 bases from J, with 16 bases between. CDR3 bases: TGTGCCAGCCGTTCTATCGGCCTGGACACTGAAGCTTTCTTT. Its protein is CASRSIGLDTEAFF.

The chain is built from TRBV29-1 and TRBJ1-4; weak D call: TRBD1 (5 bases). V was clipped by 4 bases and J by 4 bases, with 13 bases between them. The length of the CDR3 is 14 residues. Germline V lookup: CDR1 SQVTM, CDR2 ANQGSEA. The CDR3 bases are TGCAGCGTTGCCCCGACAGCTAATAATGAAAAACTGTTTTTT. Its protein product is CSVAPTANNEKLFF.

The V and J genes are TRBV6-2 or TRBV6-3 and TRBJ2-7, with 7 nucleotides matching TRBD1. Trimming removed 1 base from V and 2 bases from J; junction bases left unmatched: 5. In germline, CDR1 is MNHEY, CDR2 SVGEGT. The CDR3 is 15 residues long. The CDR3 loop is CASSYWDRGAYEQYF. CDR3 nucleotide sequence: TGTGCCAGCAGTTACTGGGACAGAGGAGCCTACGAGCAGTACTTC.

The J gene is TRBJ2-6, the V gene TRBV6-6, with D possibly being TRBD2 (6 bases). The length of the CDR3 is 18 residues. Deletions cut 5 bases from V and 0 bases from J, with 17 bases between. Germline V gene data show CDR1 as MNHNY and CDR2 as SVGAGI (reference sequence). CDR3: CASSHTGEPNSGANVLTF. DNA of the CDR3: TGTGCCAGCAGTCACACGGGGGAGCCCAACTCTGGGGCCAACGTCCTGACTTTC.

The chain couples TRBV30 to TRBJ2-1, with D perhaps being TRBD1 or TRBD2 (5 bases each). The CDR3 contains 13 residues. CDR1 and CDR2 from the germline V gene are GTSNPN and SVGIG (reference sequence). Trimming removed 3 bases from V and 4 bases from J, with 10 bases in between. Written as DNA, the CDR3 is TGTGCCTGGAGCGAGGGGAATTACAATGAGCAGTTCTTC. Amino acid sequence: CAWSEGNYNEQFF.